The 21 T cell receptor beta chains reported below all come from one sample, sequenced in a study of blood T cell repertoires in COVID-19. Some clones are missing from TCRdb's copy, which holds only in-frame ones; the method was immunoSEQ multiplex PCR. The sample includes around 160,000 clones, 89% seen only once; the top ten take approximately 2.9%. Sequencing was performed on peripheral blood. The receptor source for this set is a man aged 55 to 70 with acute or convalescent COVID-19.

This rearrangement joins TRBV19 to TRBJ2-2; D perhaps matches TRBD1 (6 bases). Germline V CDR1 and CDR2: LNHDA, SQIVND (reference sequence). This CDR3 spans 13 amino acids. CDR3 nucleotide sequence: TGTGCTGCAGGGGCGTGGATGACCGGGGAGCTGTTTTTT. Its translation is CAAGAWMTGELFF.

This chain joins TRBV5-4 and TRBJ2-7; 8 nucleotides align to TRBD2. This CDR3 region has 15 residues. Trimming at V came to 4 bases and at J to 0 bases, leaving 6 bases not matched to a gene. CDR1 SGHNT and CDR2 YYREEE come from the germline V gene (reference sequence). CDR3 region: CASSRGGPSSYEQYF. In nucleotides, the CDR3 is TGTGCCAGCAGCCGCGGGGGGCCCAGCTCCTACGAGCAGTACTTC. Based on the CDR3 plus reference TRBV5-4 and TRBJ2-7, the full variable domain is ETGVTQSPTHLIKTRGQQVTLRCSSQSGHNTVSWYQQALGQGPQFIFQYYREEENGRGNFPPRFSGLQFPNYSSELNVNALELDDSALYLCASSRGGPSSYEQYFGPGTRLTVT.

The CDR3 DNA sequence: TGTGCCAGCAGCTTAGGTCAGGGGCCGTACAATGAGCAGTTCTTC. Translation: CASSLGQGPYNEQFF. The J gene is TRBJ2-1, the V gene TRBV7-3; tentative D call: TRBD1 (6 bases). The V and J ends lost 2 bases and 4 bases respectively, with 12 bases between them. The germline CDR1 and CDR2 sequences are SGHTA and FQGTGA. CDR3 length: 15 amino acids.

The V and J genes are TRBV6-5 and TRBJ1-2, with D possibly matching TRBD1 (5 bases). V shed 2 bases and J shed 5 bases, with 15 bases lying between them. Germline V gives CDR1 MNHEY, CDR2 SVGAGI. This CDR3 region has 15 residues. The CDR3 loop is CASSYRPGFGYGYTF. CDR3 coding DNA: TGTGCCAGCAGTTACCGACCAGGGTTTGGGTATGGCTACACCTTC.

The chain couples TRBV7-9 to TRBJ2-2; the D is unclear. CDR1 and CDR2 (germline): SEHNR, FQNEAQ (reference sequence). The CDR3 has 15 residues. Trimming cost V 3 bases and J 0 bases, with 8 bases left between them. CDR3 coding DNA: TGTGCCAGCAGCTTGTCTCGTCCGAACACCGGGGAGCTGTTTTTT. It codes for CASSLSRPNTGELFF.

The chain joins TRBV6-2 or TRBV6-3 to TRBJ2-6; TRBD2 aligns across 7 bases. The CDR3 loop spans 16 amino acids. The germline CDR1 and CDR2 sequences are MNHEY and SVGEGT. V lost 3 bases to trimming and J lost 0 bases; unmatched junction nucleotides: 2. The CDR3 here is CASSYAGVSGANVLTF. The CDR3 bases are TGTGCCAGCAGTTATGCGGGAGTCTCTGGGGCCAACGTCCTGACTTTC.

The chain is built from TRBV5-1 and TRBJ1-1; D is possibly TRBD1 (6 bases). This CDR3 is 15 amino acids long. In germline, CDR1 is SGHRS, CDR2 YFSETQ. The V and J ends lost 0 bases and 4 bases respectively, with 13 bases between them. DNA for the CDR3: TGCGCCAGCAGCTTGGGACAGGAAGAGGGCACTGAAGCTTTCTTT. It is translated as CASSLGQEEGTEAFF. The full variable domain, in which reference TRBV5-1 and TRBJ1-1 provide the parts outside the CDR3, is KAGVTQTPRYLIKTRGQQVTLSCSPISGHRSVSWYQQTPGQGLQFLFEYFSETQRNKGNFPGRFSGRQFSNSRSEMNVSTLELGDSALYLCASSLGQEEGTEAFFGQGTRLTVV.

The genes are TRBV5-8 and TRBJ1-1; no clear D gene. This CDR3 has 12 residues. Germline CDR1 reads SGHTS; CDR2 reads YDEGEE. The V gene lost 0 bases and the J gene lost 6 bases, with 6 bases spanning the gap. CDR3 DNA sequence: TGTGCCAGCAGCTTGGGAGGGCCTGAAGCTTTCTTT. This sequence encodes CASSLGGPEAFF.

The chain combines TRBV5-4 with TRBJ2-7; perhaps TRBD1 as D (5 bases). This CDR3 has 16 amino acids. The V gene lost 4 bases and the J gene lost 2 bases, with 19 bases spanning the gap. Germline values: CDR1 SGHNT, CDR2 YYREEE (reference sequence). DNA of the CDR3: TGTGCCAGCAGCGATTGGCTGGTGGCAGGGCCCTACGAGCAGTACTTC. Its protein product is CASSDWLVAGPYEQYF.

V and J are TRBV10-3 and TRBJ1-3; D gene unclear. CDR3 length: 13 amino acids. The ends were cut back, 6 bases at V and 1 base at J, with 7 bases in the middle. Germline V gene lookup returns CDR1 ENHRY and CDR2 SYGVKD. The CDR3 DNA follows: TGTGCCATCAGCACGGGATCTGGAAACACCATATATTTT. Residues: CAISTGSGNTIYF.

V usage is TRBV2 and J usage is TRBJ2-7; 10 nucleotides agree with TRBD1. The CDR3 runs 13 residues. The V segment lost 6 bases and the J segment 4 bases; nucleotides outside the gene matches: 3. Germline CDR1 and CDR2: SNHLY and FYNNEI. As DNA, the CDR3 is TGTGCCAGCAGGGGGACAGGGGTATACGAGCAGTACTTC. The encoded protein is CASRGTGVYEQYF. Based on the CDR3 plus reference TRBV2 and TRBJ2-7, the full variable domain is EPEVTQTPSHQVTQMGQEVILRCVPISNHLYFYWYRQILGQKVEFLVSFYNNEISEKSEIFDDQFSVERPDGSNFTLKIRSTKLEDSAMYFCASRGTGVYEQYFGPGTRLTVT.

CDR3 bases: TGTGCCAGCAGCCAAGATCTCACAGGCCCCGCGCGCACCGGGGAGCTGTTTTTT. As protein: CASSQDLTGPARTGELFF. This chain uses TRBV4-2 with TRBJ2-2, with D tentatively TRBD1 (5 bases). The CDR3 loop spans 18 amino acids. Per germline, CDR1 LGHNA and CDR2 YNFKEQ. V shed 0 bases and J shed 4 bases, with 18 bases lying between them.

The J gene is TRBJ2-1, the V gene TRBV30, with 8 bases identical to TRBD1. CDR3 length equals 13 residues. J gave up 8 bases and V 4 bases, and 7 bases lay outside the gene matches. In germline, CDR1 is GTSNPN, CDR2 SVGIG (reference sequence). The CDR3 here is CAWTGQAPHEQFF. For the CDR3, the DNA is TGTGCCTGGACGGGACAGGCCCCCCATGAGCAGTTCTTC.

As regards this clone: The same CDR3 is also encoded by other DNA sequences in this sample. V usage is TRBV3-1 (or the pseudogene TRBV3-2) and J usage is TRBJ1-1; the D gene is possibly TRBD1 (5 bases). Germline V gene data show CDR1 as LGHDT and CDR2 as YNNKEL (reference sequence). This CDR3 has 11 residues. V shed 6 bases and J shed 4 bases, with 6 bases lying between them. The DNA for the CDR3 is TGTGCCAGCAGAGGGGCCACTGAAGCTTTCTTT. Residues: CASRGATEAFF.

V and J are TRBV7-9 and TRBJ1-6, with TRBD1 identical over 8 bases. The CDR3 loop spans 16 amino acids. Trimming removed 5 bases from V and 10 bases from J; junction bases left unmatched: 13. Germline CDR1 reads SEHNR; CDR2 reads FQNEAQ (reference sequence). CDR3 sequence reads: CASSDRQGNGRSPLHF. The CDR3 bases are TGTGCCAGCAGCGACAGACAGGGGAACGGGAGGTCACCCCTCCACTTT.

The genes are TRBV27 and TRBJ1-6, with unresolved D. The V and J ends lost 5 bases and 4 bases respectively, with 12 bases between them. This CDR3 comprises 15 residues. Germline V gene sequence: CDR1 MNHEY, CDR2 SMNVEV (reference sequence). The CDR3 sequence is CASSVAASYNSPLHF. As DNA, the CDR3 is TGTGCCAGCAGTGTTGCGGCTTCTTATAATTCACCCCTCCACTTT.

V usage is TRBV27 and J usage is TRBJ2-7, with D perhaps TRBD1 (5 bases). The V end was cut by 3 bases, the J end by 2 bases, with 11 bases between. The germline CDR1 and CDR2 sequences are MNHEY and SMNVEV (reference sequence). The CDR3 spans 14 residues. The DNA of the CDR3 is TGTGCCAGCAGTTTTGGAACAGGTACCTACGAGCAGTACTTC. Amino acids: CASSFGTGTYEQYF.

In nucleotides, the CDR3 is TGTGCCTGGAGGGCACTAGGGTCCCTGAGTAACACCATATATTTT. Its protein is CAWRALGSLSNTIYF. This chain connects TRBV30 to TRBJ1-3; D gene unclear. The length of the CDR3 is 15 residues. The V end lost 3 bases, the J end lost 7 bases, and 19 bases lay between the germline ends. Germline CDR1 is GTSNPN and CDR2 is SVGIG (reference sequence).

This chain links TRBV12-5 with TRBJ2-1; D is perhaps TRBD1 (6 bases). Germline V CDR1 and CDR2: LGHNT, FRNRAP. Trimming removed 4 bases at V and 5 bases at J, with 12 bases between. This CDR3 region has 14 residues. The CDR3: CASGSGQLDNEQFF. CDR3 in DNA: TGTGCTAGTGGTTCCGGACAGTTAGACAATGAGCAGTTCTTC.

The V gene is TRBV5-1, the J gene TRBJ1-2; tentative D call: TRBD1 (5 bases). Trimming cost V 4 bases and J 8 bases, with 12 bases left between them. Germline CDR1 and CDR2: SGHRS and YFSETQ. This CDR3 spans 12 amino acids. The CDR3 DNA follows: TGCGCCAGCAGCGCGGACACTGGGGGCTACACCTTC. Its protein is CASSADTGGYTF.

V and J are TRBV7-2 and TRBJ2-1; 9 nucleotides align to TRBD1. The J segment lost 6 bases and the V segment lost 5 bases, leaving 2 bases of the junction unmatched. The length of the CDR3 is 13 residues. Per the germline V gene, CDR1 is SGHTA and CDR2 is FQGNSA. The CDR3 nucleotides are TGTGCCAGCAGCCGGGACAGGGTCAATGAGCAGTTCTTC. Translating it yields CASSRDRVNEQFF.